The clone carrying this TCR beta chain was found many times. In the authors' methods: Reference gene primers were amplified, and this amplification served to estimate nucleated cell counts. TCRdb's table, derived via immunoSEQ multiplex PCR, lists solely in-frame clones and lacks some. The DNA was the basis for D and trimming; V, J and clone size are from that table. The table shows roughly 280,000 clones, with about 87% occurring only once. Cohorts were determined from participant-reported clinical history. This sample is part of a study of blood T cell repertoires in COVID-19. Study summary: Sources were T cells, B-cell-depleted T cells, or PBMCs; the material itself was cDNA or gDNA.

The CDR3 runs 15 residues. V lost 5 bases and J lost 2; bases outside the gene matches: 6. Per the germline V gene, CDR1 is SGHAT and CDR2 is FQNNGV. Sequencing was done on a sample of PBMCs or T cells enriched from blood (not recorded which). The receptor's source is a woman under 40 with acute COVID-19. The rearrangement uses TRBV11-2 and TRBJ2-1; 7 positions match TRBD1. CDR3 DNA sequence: TGTGCCAGCAGCCCGGGACAGTCAACCTACAATGAGCAGTTCTTC. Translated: CASSPGQSTYNEQFF.